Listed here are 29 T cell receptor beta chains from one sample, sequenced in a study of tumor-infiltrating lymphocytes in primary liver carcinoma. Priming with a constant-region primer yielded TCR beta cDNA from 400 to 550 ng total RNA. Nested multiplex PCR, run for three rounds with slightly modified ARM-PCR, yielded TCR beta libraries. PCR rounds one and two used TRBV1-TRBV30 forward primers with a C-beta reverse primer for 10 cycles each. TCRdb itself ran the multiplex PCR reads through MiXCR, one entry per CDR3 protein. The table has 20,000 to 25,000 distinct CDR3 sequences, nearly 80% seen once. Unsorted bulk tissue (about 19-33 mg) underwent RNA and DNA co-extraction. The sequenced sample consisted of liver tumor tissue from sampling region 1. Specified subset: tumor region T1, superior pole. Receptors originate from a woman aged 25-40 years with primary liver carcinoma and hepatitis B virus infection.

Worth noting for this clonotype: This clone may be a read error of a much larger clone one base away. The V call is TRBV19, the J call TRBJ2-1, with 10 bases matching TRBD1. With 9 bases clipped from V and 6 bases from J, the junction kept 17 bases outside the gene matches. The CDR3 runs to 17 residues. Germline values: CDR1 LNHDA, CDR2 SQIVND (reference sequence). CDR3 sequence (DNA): TGTGCCAGCAGAGACAGGGGGCAGAGCGGGAGTAGCAATGAGCAGTTCTTC. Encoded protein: CASRDRGQSGSSNEQFF.

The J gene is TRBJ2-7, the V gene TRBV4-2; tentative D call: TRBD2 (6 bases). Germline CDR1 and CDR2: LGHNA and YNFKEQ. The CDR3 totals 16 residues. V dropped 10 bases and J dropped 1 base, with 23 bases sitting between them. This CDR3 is CAIRQENVAASYEQYF. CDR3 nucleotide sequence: TGTGCCATCAGACAAGAAAATGTAGCGGCGTCCTACGAGCAGTACTTC.

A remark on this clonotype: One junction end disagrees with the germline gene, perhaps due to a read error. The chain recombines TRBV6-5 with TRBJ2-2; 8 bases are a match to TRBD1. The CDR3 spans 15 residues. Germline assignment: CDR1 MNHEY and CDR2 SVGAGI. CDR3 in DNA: TGTGCTAGCGGTCCGCGGACAGGGTTCACCGGAGAGCTGTTTTTT. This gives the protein CASGPRTGFTGELFF.

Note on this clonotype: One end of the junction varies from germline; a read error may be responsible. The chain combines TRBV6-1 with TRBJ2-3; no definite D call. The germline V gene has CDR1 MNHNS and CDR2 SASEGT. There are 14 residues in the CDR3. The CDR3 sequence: CVSSAVWFTDTRYF. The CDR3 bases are TGCGTCAGCAGTGCTGTGTGGTTTACAGATACGCGGTATTTT.

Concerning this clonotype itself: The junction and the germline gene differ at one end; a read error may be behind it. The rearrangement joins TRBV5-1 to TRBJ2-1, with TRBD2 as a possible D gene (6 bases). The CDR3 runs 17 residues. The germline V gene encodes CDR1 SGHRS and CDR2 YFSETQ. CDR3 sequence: CASSWGAGYSTYDEQFF. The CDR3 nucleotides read TGCGCCAGCAGCTGGGGCGCGGGATACTCAACCTACGATGAACAGTTCTTC.

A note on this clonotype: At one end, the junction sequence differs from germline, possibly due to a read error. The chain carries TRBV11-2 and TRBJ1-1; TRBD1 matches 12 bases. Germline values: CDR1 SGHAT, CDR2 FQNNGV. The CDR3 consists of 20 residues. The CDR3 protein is CTSSARDRGRKRWSNSEALF. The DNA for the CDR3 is TGTACCAGCAGCGCTCGGGACAGGGGGCGCAAGAGATGGAGTAACTCTGAAGCTTTATTT.

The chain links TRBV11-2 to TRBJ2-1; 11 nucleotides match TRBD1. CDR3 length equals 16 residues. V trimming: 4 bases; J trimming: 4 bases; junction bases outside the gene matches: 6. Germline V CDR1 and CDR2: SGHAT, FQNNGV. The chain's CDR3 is CASSWAGTGGYNEQFF. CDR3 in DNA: TGTGCCAGCAGCTGGGCCGGGACAGGGGGATACAATGAGCAGTTCTTC.

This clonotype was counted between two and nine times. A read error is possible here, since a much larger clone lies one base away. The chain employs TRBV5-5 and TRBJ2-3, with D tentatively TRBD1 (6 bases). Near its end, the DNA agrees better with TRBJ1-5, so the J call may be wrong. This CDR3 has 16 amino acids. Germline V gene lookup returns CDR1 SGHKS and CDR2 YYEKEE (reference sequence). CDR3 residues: CASSFAAKGGTDRQHF. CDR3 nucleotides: TGTGCCAGCAGCTTTGCCGCGAAGGGGGGCACAGATAGGCAGCATTTT.

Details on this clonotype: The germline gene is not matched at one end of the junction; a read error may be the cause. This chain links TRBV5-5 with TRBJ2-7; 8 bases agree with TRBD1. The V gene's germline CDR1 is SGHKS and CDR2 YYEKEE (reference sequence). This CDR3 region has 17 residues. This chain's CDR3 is CASRAWQLRTGSYEHYF. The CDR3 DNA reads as TGTGCCAGTAGAGCTTGGCAGCTGCGGACAGGGAGCTACGAGCACTACTTC.

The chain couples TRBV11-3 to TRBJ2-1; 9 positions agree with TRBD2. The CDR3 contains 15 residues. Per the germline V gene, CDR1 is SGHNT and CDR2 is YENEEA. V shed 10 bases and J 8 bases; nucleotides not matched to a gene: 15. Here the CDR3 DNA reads TGTGCCAATAACCGACTAGCGCGGGGGGGGTATGAGCAGTTCTTC. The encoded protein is CANNRLARGGYEQFF.

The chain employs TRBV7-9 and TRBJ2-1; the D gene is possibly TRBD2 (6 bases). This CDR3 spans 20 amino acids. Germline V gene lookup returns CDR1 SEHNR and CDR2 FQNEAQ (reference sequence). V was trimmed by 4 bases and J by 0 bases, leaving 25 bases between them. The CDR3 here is CASSSGLWTIGESSYNEQFF. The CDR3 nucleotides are TGTGCCAGCAGCTCGGGGCTTTGGACTATCGGGGAGAGCTCCTACAATGAGCAGTTCTTC.

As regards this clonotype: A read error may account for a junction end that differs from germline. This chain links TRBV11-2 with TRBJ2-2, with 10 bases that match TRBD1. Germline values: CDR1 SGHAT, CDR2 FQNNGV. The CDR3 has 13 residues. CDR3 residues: CATGQGHTGELFF. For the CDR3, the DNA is TGTGCCACGGGACAGGGGCACACCGGGGAGTTGTTTTTT. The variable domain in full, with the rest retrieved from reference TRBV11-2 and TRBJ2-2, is EAGVAQSPRYKIIEKRQSVAFWCNPISGHATLYWYQQILGQGPKLLIQFQNNGVVDDSQLPKDRFSAERLKGVDSTLKIQPAKLEDSAVYLCATGQGHTGELFFGEGSRLTVL.

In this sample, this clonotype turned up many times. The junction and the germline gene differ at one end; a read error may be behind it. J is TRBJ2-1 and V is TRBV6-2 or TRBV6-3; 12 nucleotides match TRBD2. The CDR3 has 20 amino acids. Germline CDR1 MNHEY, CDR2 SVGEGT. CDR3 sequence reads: CASSYGSAGLAGGPNNGQFF. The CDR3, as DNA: TGTGCCAGCAGTTACGGCAGTGCGGGTCTAGCGGGAGGGCCTAACAATGGGCAGTTCTTC.

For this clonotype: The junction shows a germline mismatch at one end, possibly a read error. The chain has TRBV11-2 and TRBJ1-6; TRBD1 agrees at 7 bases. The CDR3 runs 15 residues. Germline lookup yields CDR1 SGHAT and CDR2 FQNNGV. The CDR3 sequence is CASPIKQGTNSPIHF. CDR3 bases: TGTGCAAGCCCCATCAAACAGGGGACTAATTCACCCATCCACTTT. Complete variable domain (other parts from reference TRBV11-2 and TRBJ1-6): EAGVAQSPRYKIIEKRQSVAFWCNPISGHATLYWYQQILGQGPKLLIQFQNNGVVDDSQLPKDRFSAERLKGVDSTLKIQPAKLEDSAVYLCASPIKQGTNSPIHFGNGTRLTVT.

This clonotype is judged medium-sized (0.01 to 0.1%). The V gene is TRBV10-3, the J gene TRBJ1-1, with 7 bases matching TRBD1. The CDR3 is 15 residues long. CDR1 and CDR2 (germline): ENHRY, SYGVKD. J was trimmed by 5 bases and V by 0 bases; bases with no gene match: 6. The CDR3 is CAISESTGMLTEAFF. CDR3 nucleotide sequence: TGTGCCATCAGTGAGTCGACAGGGATGTTGACTGAAGCTTTCTTT.

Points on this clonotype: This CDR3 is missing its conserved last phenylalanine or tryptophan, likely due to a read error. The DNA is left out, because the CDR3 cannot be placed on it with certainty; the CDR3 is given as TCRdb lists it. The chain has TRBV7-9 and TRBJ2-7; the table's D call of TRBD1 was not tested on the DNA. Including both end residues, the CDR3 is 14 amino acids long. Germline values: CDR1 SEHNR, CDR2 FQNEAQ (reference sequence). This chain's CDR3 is CASNQTGQLVEQYL.

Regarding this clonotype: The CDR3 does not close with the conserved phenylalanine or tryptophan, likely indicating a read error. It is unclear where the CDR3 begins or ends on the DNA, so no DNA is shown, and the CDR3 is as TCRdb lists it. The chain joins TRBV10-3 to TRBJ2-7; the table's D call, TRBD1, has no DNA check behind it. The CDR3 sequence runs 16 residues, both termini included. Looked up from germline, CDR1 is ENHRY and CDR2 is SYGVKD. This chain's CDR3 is CAISEWTGDKTYEQYL.

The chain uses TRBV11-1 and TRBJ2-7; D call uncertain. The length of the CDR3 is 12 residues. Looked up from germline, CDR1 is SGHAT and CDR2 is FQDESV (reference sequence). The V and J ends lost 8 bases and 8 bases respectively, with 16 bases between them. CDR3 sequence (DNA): TGTGCCAGCTTAGGATACCTTCGCAAGCAGTACTTC. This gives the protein CASLGYLRKQYF.

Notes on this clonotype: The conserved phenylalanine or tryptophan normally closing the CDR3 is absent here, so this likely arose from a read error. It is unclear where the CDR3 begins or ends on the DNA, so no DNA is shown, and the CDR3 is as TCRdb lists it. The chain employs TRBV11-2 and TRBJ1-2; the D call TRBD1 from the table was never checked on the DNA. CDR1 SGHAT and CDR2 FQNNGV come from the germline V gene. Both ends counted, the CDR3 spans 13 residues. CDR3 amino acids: CASTQGGGGGYIL.

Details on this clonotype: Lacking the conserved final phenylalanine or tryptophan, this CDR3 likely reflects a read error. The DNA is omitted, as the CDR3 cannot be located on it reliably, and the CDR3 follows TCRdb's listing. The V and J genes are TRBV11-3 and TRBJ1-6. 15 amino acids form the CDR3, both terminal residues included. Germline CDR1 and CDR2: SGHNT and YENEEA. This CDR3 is CASSFKWSYNSPFHY.

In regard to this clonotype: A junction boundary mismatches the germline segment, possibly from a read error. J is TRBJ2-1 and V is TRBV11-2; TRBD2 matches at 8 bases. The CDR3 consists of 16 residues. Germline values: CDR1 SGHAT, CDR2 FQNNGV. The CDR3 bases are TGTGCCGGCAGCACCTCTCTGGCGGGAGGATACAATGAGCAATTCTTC. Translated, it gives CAGSTSLAGGYNEQFF.

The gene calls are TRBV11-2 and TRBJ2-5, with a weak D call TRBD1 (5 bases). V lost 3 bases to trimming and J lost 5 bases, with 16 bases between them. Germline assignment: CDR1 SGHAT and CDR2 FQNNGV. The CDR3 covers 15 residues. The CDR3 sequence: CASSFLTTAAETQYF. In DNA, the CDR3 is TGTGCCAGCAGCTTTTTGACGACAGCCGCTGAGACCCAGTACTTC.

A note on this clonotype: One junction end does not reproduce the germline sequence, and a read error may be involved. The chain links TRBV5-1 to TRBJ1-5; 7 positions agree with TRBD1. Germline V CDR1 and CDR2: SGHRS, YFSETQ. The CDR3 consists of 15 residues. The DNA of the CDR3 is TGCGTCAGCAGCTTGCTAGGGGGCCCAAATCAGCCCCAGCATTTT. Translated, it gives CVSSLLGGPNQPQHF.

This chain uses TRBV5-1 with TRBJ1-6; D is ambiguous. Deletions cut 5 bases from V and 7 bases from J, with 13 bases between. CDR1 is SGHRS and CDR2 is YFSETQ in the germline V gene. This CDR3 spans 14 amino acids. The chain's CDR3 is CASSSTEANSPLHF. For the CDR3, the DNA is TGCGCCAGCAGTTCGACCGAAGCGAATTCACCCCTCCACTTT.

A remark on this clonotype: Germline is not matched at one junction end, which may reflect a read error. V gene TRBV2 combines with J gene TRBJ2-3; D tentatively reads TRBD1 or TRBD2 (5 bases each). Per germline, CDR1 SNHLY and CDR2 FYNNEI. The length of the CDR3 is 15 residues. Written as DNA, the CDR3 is TGTGCCAGCAGTTCCGGGGCGGCTAGCACAGATATGCAGTATTTT. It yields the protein CASSSGAASTDMQYF.

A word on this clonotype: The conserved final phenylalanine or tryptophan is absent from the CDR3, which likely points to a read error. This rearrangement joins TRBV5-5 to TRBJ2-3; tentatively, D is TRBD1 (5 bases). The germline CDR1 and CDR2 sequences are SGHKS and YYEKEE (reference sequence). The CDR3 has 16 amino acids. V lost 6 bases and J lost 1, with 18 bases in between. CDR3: CASIFVAEGGTDTQYL. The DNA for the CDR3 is TGTGCCAGCATCTTTGTCGCGGAAGGGGGCACAGATACGCAGTATTTG.

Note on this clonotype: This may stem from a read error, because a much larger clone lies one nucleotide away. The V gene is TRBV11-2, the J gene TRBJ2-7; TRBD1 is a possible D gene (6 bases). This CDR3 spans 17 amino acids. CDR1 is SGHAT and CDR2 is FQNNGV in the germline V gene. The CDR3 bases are TGTGGTAGCAGCTTAGGCATCGGGACACCCAGCTCCTACGAGCTGTACTTC. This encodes CGSSLGIGTPSSYELYF. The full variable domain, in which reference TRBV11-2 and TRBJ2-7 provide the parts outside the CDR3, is EAGVAQSPRYKIIEKRQSVAFWCNPISGHATLYWYQQILGQGPKLLIQFQNNGVVDDSQLPKDRFSAERLKGVDSTLKIQPAKLEDSAVYLCGSSLGIGTPSSYELYFGPGTRLTVT.

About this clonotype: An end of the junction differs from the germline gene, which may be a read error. Written as DNA, the CDR3 is TGTGCCAGCAGTTCATACCGGGACAGGAGCACAGATTCGCACTATTTT. This gives the protein CASSSYRDRSTDSHYF. This sequence joins TRBV6-6 and TRBJ2-3; 8 bases are shared with TRBD1. The length of the CDR3 is 16 residues. The germline V gene has CDR1 MNHNY and CDR2 SVGAGI (reference sequence).

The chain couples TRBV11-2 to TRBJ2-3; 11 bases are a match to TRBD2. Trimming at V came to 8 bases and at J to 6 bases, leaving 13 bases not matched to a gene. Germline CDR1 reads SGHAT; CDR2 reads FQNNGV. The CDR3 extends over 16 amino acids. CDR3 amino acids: CASGAGLAGIVDTQYF. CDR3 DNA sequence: TGTGCCAGCGGCGCTGGACTAGCGGGTATTGTCGATACGCAGTATTTT. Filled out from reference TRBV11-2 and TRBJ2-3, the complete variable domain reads EAGVAQSPRYKIIEKRQSVAFWCNPISGHATLYWYQQILGQGPKLLIQFQNNGVVDDSQLPKDRFSAERLKGVDSTLKIQPAKLEDSAVYLCASGAGLAGIVDTQYFGPGTRLTVL.